This T cell receptor (beta chain) stems from a study of technical replicates of blood from a handful of donors. This CDR3 contains 15 residues. V dropped 4 bases and J dropped 3; count of bases not matched to a gene: 4. The germline V gene encodes CDR1 MNHEY and CDR2 SVGAGI. Method: immunoSEQ multiplex PCR; TCRdb's copy keeps in-frame clones and lacks some. This table holds under 70,000 clones, roughly 93% found once. The sequence came from a human donor in good health. Sequenced sample: T cells isolated from PBMCs. The V and J genes are TRBV6-5 and TRBJ2-2; 8 nucleotides align to TRBD1. In DNA form, the CDR3 reads TGTGCCAGCAGTTTCAACAGGGGGGACACCGGGGAGCTGTTTTTT. Encoded protein: CASSFNRGDTGELFF.